This T cell receptor (beta chain) was captured in a study of blood T cell repertoires in COVID-19. At the level of the study: From the United States, Italy and Spain came samples of acute and convalescent COVID-19. The cDNA or gDNA used as material had been derived from T cells, B-cell-depleted T cells, or PBMCs.

There are 16 residues in the CDR3. CDR1 and CDR2 from the germline V gene are SGHNT and YENEEA. V shed 5 bases and J 2 bases; nucleotides not matched to a gene: 7. Assay: immunoSEQ multiplex PCR; the TCRdb copy retains only in-frame clones and omits some. The data contain 200,000 to 300,000 clones, 86% of them seen just once; the ten biggest clones take up about 3.3%. Everyone who took part was roughly 18 to 89 years old, and they came from some 23 US areas. The rearrangement links TRBV11-3 to TRBJ2-2, with 8 bases lining up with TRBD1. This receptor was taken from a woman in her thirties or forties with acute COVID-19. The sequenced material came from PBMCs or T cells enriched from blood (not recorded which). The CDR3 here is CASSQRTGLNTGELFF. The CDR3 DNA is TGTGCCAGCAGCCAGAGGACAGGGCTAAACACCGGGGAGCTGTTTTTT.